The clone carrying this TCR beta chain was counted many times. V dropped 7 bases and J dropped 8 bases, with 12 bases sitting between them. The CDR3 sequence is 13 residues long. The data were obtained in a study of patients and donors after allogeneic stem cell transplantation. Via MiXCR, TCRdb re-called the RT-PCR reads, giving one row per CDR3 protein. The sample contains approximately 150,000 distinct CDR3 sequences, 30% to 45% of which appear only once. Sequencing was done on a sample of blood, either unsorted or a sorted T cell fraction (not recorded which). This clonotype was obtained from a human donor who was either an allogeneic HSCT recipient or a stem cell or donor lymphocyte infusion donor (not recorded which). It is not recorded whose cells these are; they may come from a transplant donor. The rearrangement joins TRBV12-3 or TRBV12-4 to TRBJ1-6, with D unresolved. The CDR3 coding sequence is TGTGCCAGCAACGAGGACCGCGATTCACCCCTCCACTTT. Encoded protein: CASNEDRDSPLHF.